Following are 6 T cell receptor beta chains from one sample sequenced in a study of cytotoxic CD8 clonotypes in ibrutinib-treated CLL. Clones were sequenced by immunoSEQ multiplex PCR, and TCRdb holds only the in-frame ones, with some missing. The sample records hundreds of thousands of clones, just under 80% being singletons. Sequenced material: PBMCs, taken before ibrutinib treatment. These receptors were collected from a human donor with chronic lymphocytic leukemia.

The J gene is TRBJ2-3, the V gene TRBV7-8; the D gene is possibly TRBD2 (6 bases). The CDR3 covers 14 residues. The germline V and J ends were trimmed by 7 bases and 4 bases, with 15 bases remaining between them. Germline CDR1 SGHVS, CDR2 FQNEAQ. Here the CDR3 reads CASTGGMSSDTQYF. The CDR3 DNA reads TGTGCCAGCACTGGCGGGATGAGCTCAGATACGCAGTATTTT.

This clone was found a few times. The chain carries TRBV5-1 and TRBJ2-1; 7 bases line up with TRBD1. Looked up from germline, CDR1 is SGHRS and CDR2 is YFSETQ. With 4 bases clipped from V and 4 bases from J, the junction kept 8 bases outside the gene matches. This CDR3 region has 15 residues. The CDR3 loop is CASSPDGTAYNEQFF. The CDR3 region has the DNA TGCGCCAGCAGCCCCGACGGGACAGCATACAATGAGCAGTTCTTC.

This clone was detected only a few times. This chain links TRBV7-9 with TRBJ2-5; D is uncertain. The length of the CDR3 is 14 residues. The V gene lost 10 bases and the J gene lost 0 bases, with 15 bases spanning the gap. CDR1 is SEHNR and CDR2 is FQNEAQ in the germline V gene (reference sequence). CDR3 DNA sequence: TGTGCCACACAAACCGGAGATTACCAAGAGACCCAGTACTTC. Amino acids: CATQTGDYQETQYF.

This rearrangement joins TRBV28 to TRBJ2-7; possible D gene TRBD2, 6 bases. V lost 6 bases to trimming and J lost 3 bases, with 6 bases between them. The germline V gene encodes CDR1 MDHEN and CDR2 SYDVKM. The CDR3 runs to 11 residues. The CDR3 loop is CASRGGYEQYF. In DNA form, the CDR3 reads TGTGCCAGCAGGGGAGGCTACGAGCAGTACTTC.

For the CDR3, the DNA is TGTGCCAGCAGCTTCCTACCCCCGACTAGCGGGAGTAGGAATGAGCAGTTCTTC. This translates into CASSFLPPTSGSRNEQFF. The chain has TRBV7-6 and TRBJ2-1; 12 bases align to TRBD2. V gave up 3 bases and J gave up 7 bases; unmatched junction bases: 13. CDR1 and CDR2 (germline): SGHVS, FNYEAQ. There are 18 residues in the CDR3.

This clone was counted between two and nine times. The rearrangement links TRBV27 to TRBJ2-3; D gene unclear. CDR3 size: 14 residues. The germline gives CDR1 MNHEY, CDR2 SMNVEV (reference sequence). The V end lost 6 bases, the J end lost 1 base, and 11 bases lay between the germline ends. As DNA, the CDR3 is TGTGCCAGCAGCTCCCCATTGCGCACAGATACGCAGTATTTT. Translating it yields CASSSPLRTDTQYF.